The clone carrying this T cell receptor beta chain was counted only a few times. Its antigen remains unidentified. The sample originates from a study of T cells after yellow fever vaccination. Overall study findings and caveats: Reappearance after the booster was seen for most primary-vaccination clones, at 95% to 96% CD4 and about 90% CD8. Relatively few clonotypes were ones that appeared in both CD4 and CD8 compartments.

The TCR cDNA carried a universal primer site and UMIs from 5'RACE template switching. Via MiXCR, TCRdb re-called the 5' RACE reads, giving one row per CDR3 protein. The sample lists 200,000 to 300,000 distinct CDR3 sequences, about an eighth occurring once. The origin of this receptor is a young man who received the YFV17D yellow fever vaccine. The sequenced sample was CD4+ T cells sorted from PBMCs, obtained 45 days after the yellow fever booster vaccination.

In DNA, the CDR3 is TGTGCCAGCAGCCAAGCCAGGGGAAGTGGTGAAGCTTTCTTT. This sequence encodes CASSQARGSGEAFF. The chain employs TRBV7-6 and TRBJ1-1; D may be TRBD1 (6 bases). Deletions cut 5 bases from V and 7 bases from J, with 17 bases between. Looked up from germline, CDR1 is SGHVS and CDR2 is FNYEAQ. This CDR3 contains 14 residues. The whole variable domain, remainder taken from reference TRBV7-6 and TRBJ1-1, is GAGVSQSPRYKVTKRGQDVALRCDPISGHVSLYWYRQALGQGPEFLTYFNYEAQQDKSGLPNDRFSAERPEGSISTLTIQRTEQRDSAMYRCASSQARGSGEAFFGQGTRLTVV.